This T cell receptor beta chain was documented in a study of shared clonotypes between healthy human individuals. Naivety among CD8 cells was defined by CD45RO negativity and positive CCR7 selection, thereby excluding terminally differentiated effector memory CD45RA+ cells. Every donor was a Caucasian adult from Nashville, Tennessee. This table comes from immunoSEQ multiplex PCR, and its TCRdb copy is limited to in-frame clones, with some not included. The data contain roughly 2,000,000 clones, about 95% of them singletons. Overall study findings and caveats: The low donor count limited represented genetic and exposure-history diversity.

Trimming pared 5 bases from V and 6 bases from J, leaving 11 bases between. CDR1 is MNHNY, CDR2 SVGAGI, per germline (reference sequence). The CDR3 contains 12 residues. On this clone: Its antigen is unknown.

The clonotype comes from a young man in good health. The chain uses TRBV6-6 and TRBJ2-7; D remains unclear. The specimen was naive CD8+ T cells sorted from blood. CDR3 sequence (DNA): TGTGCCAGCAGTCCCGCGACGGGCGAGCAGTACTTC. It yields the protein CASSPATGEQYF.